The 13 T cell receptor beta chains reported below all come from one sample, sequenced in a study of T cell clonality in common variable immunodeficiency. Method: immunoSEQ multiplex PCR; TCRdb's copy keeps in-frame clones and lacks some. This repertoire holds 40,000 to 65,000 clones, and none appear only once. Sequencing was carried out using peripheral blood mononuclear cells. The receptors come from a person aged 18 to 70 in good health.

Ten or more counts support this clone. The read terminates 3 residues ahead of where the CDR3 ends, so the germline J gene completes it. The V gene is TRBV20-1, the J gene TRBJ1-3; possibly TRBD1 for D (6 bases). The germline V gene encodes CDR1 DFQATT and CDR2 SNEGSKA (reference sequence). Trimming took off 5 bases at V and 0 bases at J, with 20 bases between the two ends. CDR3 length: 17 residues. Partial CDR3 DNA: TGCAGTGCTCAACGTCCCGGGACATGGTCCTCTGGAAACACC. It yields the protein CSAQRPGTWSSGNT. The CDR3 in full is CSAQRPGTWSSGNTIYF.

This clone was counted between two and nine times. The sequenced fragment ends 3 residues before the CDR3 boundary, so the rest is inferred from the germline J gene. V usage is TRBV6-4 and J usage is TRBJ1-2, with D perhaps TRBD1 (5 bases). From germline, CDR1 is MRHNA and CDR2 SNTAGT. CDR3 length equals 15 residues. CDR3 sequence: CASSDGTSGNNDYTF. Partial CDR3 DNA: TGTGCCAGCAGTGACGGGACTAGCGGGAACAATGAC.

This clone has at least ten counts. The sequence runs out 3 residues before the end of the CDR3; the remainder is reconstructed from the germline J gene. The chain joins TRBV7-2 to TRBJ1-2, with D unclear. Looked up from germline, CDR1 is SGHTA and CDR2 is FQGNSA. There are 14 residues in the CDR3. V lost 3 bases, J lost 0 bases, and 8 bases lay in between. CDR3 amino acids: CASSFNRANYGYTF. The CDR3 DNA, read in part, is TGTGCCAGCAGCTTTAATAGGGCTAACTATGGC. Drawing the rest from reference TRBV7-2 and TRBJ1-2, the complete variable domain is GAGVSQSPSNKVTEKGKDVELRCDPISGHTALYWYRQSLGQGLEFLIYFQGNSAPDKSGLPSDRFSAERTGGSVSTLTIQRTQQEDSAVYLCASSFNRANYGYTFGSGTRLTVV.

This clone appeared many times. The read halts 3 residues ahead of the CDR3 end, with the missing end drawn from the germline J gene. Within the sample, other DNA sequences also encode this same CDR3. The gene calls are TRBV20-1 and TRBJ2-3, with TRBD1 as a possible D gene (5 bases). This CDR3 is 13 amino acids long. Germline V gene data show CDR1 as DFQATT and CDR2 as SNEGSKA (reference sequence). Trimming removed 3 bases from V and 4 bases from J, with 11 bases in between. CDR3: CSARGQGADTQYF. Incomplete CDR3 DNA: TGCAGTGCTAGGGGGCAGGGTGCAGATACG.

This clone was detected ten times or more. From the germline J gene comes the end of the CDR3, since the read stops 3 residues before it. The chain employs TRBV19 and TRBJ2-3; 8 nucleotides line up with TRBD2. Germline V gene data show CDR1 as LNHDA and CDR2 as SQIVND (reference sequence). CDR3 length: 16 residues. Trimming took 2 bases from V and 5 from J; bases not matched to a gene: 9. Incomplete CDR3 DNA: TGTGCCAGTAGTATATCAGCAAGCGGGGGACGAGATACG. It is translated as CASSISASGGRDT. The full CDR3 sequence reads CASSISASGGRDTQYF. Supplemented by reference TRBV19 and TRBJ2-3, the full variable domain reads DGGITQSPKYLFRKEGQNVTLSCEQNLNHDAMYWYRQDPGQGLRLIYYSQIVNDFQKGDIAEGYSVSREKKESFPLTVTSAQKNPTAFYLCASSISASGGRDTQYFGPGTRLTVL.

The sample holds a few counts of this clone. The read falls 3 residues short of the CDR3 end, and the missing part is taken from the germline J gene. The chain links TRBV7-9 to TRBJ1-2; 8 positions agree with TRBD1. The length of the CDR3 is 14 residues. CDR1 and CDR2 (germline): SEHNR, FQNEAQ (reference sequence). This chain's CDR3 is CASSLTWTGMGYTF. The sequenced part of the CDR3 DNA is TGTGCCAGCAGCCTGACGTGGACAGGGATGGGC.

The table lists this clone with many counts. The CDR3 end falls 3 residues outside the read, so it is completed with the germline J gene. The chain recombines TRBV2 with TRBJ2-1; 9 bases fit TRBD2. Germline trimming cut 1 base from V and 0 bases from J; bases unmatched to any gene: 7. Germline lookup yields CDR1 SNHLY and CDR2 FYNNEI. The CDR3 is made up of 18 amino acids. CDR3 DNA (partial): TGTGCCAGCAGTGAAGTCCATAGCGGGAGTAGCTCCTACAATGAG. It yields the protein CASSEVHSGSSSYNE. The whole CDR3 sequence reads CASSEVHSGSSSYNEQFF.

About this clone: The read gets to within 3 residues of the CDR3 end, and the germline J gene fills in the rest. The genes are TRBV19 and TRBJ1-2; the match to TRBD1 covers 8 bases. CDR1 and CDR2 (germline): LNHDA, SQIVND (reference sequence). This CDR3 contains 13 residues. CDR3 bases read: TGTGCCAGCCGACAGGGGAACTACAATGAC. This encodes CASRQGNYND. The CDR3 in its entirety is CASRQGNYNDYTF.

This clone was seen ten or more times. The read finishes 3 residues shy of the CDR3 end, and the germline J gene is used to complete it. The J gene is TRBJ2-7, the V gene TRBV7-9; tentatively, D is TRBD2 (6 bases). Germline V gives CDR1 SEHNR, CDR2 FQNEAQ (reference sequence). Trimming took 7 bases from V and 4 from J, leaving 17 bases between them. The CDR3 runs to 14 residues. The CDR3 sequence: CASTISGGPYEQYF. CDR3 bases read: TGTGCCAGCACCATTAGCGGAGGGCCTTACGAG.

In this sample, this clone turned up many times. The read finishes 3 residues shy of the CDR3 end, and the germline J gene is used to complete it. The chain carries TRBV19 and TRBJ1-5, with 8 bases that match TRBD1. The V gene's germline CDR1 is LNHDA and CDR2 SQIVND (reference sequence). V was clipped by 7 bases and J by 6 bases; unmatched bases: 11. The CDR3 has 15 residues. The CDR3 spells CASTEGQGSRQPQHF. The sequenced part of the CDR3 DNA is TGTGCCAGTACCGAAGGACAGGGAAGTCGTCAGCCC. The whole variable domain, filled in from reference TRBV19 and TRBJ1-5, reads DGGITQSPKYLFRKEGQNVTLSCEQNLNHDAMYWYRQDPGQGLRLIYYSQIVNDFQKGDIAEGYSVSREKKESFPLTVTSAQKNPTAFYLCASTEGQGSRQPQHFGDGTRLSIL.

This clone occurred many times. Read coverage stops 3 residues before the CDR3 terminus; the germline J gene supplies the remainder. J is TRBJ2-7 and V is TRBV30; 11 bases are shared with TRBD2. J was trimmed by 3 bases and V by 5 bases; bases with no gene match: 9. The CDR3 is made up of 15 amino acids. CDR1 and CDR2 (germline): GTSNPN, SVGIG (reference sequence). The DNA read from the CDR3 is TGTGCCTGGGTCCGCTTAGCGGGAGGGAGCTACGAG. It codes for CAWVRLAGGSYE. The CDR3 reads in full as CAWVRLAGGSYEQYF.

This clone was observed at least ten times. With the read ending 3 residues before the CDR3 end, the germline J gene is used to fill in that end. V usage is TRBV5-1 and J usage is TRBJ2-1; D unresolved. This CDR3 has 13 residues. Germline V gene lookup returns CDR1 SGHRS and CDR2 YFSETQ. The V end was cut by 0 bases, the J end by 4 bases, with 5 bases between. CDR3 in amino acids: CASSLAIYNEQFF. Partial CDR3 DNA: TGCGCCAGCAGCTTGGCTATTTACAATGAG.

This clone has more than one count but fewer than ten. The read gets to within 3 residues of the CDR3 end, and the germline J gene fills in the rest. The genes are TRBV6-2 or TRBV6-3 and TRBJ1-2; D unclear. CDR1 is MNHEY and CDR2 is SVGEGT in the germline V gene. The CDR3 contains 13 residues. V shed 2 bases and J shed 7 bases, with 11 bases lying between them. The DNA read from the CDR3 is TGTGCCAGCAGTTACGACTTGGTGGTTGGC. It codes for CASSYDLVVG. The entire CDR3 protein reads CASSYDLVVGYTF.